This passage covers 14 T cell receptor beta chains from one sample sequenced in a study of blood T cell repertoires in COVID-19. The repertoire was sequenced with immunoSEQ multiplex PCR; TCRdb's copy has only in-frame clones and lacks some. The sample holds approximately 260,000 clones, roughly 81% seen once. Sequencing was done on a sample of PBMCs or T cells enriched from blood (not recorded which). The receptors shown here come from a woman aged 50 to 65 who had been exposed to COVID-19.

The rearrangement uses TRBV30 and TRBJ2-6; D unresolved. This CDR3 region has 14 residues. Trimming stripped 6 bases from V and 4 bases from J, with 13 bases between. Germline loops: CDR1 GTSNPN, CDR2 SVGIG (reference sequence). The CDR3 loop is CACPSASGANVLTF. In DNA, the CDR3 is TGTGCCTGCCCGAGCGCCTCCGGGGCCAACGTCCTGACTTTC.

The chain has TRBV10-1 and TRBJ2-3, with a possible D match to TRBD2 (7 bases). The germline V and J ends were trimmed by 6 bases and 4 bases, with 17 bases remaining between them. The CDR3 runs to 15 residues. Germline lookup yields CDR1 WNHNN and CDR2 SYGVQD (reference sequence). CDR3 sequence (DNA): TGCGCCAGCAGCCTGAGGGGGGGGCCTTCAGATACGCAGTATTTT. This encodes CASSLRGGPSDTQYF.

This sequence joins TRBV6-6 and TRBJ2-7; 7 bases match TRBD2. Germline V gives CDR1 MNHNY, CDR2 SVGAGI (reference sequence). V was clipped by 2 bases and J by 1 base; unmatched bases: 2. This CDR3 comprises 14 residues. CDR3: CASSYGGGSYEQYF. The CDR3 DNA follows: TGTGCCAGCAGTTACGGGGGGGGTTCCTACGAGCAGTACTTC.

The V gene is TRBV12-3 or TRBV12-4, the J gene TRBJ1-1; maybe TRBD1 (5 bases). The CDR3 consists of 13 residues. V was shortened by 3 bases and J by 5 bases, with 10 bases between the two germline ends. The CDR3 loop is CASSFTGRTEAFF. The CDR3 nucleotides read TGTGCCAGCAGTTTTACAGGAAGGACTGAAGCTTTCTTT.

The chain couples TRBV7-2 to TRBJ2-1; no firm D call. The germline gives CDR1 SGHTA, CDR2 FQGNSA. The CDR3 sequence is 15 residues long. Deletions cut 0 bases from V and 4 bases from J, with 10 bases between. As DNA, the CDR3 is TGTGCCAGCAGCTTAGCGGCGGATGCTTACAATGAGCAGTTCTTC. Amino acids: CASSLAADAYNEQFF.

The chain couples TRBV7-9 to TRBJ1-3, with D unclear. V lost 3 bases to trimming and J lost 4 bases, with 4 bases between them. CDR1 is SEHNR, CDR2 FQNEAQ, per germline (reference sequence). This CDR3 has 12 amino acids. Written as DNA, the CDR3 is TGTGCCAGCAGCTTCGGGGGAAACACCATATATTTT. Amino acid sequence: CASSFGGNTIYF.

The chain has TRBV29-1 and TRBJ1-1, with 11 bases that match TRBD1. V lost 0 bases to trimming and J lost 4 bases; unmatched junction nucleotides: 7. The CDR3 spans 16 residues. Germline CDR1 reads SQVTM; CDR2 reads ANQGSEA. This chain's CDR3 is CSVEDKGQGVSTEAFF. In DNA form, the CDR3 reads TGCAGCGTTGAAGATAAGGGACAGGGGGTATCCACTGAAGCTTTCTTT.

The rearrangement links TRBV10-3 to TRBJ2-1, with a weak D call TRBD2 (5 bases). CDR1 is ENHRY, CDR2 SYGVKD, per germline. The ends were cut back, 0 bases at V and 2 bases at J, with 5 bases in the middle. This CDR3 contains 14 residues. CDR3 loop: CAISESGAYNEQFF. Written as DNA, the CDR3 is TGTGCCATCAGTGAGTCGGGAGCCTACAATGAGCAGTTCTTC.

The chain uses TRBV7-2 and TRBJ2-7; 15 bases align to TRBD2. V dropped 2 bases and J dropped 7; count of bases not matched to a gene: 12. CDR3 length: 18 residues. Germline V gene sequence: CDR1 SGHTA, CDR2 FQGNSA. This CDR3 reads CASSLRGLAGGQPYEQYF. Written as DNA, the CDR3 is TGTGCCAGCAGCTTAAGGGGACTAGCGGGGGGCCAGCCTTATGAGCAGTACTTC.

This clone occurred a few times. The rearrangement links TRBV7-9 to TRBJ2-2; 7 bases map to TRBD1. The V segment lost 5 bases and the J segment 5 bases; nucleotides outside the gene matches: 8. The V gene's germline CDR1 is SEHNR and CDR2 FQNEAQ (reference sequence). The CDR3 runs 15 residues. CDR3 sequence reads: CASSAGTVHTGELFF. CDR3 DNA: TGTGCCAGCAGCGCTGGGACAGTCCATACCGGGGAGCTGTTTTTT.

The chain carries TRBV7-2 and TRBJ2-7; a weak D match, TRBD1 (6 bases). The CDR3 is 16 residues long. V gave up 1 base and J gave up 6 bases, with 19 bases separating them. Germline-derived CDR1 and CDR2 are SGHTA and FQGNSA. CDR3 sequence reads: CASSLGRGHVKSEQYF. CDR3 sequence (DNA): TGTGCCAGCAGCTTAGGAAGGGGACACGTAAAAAGCGAGCAGTACTTC.

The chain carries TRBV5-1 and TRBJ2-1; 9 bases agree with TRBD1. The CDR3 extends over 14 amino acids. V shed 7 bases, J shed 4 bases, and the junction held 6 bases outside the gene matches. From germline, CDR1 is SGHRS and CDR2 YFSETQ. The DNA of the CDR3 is TGCGCCAGCTCTGGACAGGGGATATACAATGAGCAGTTCTTC. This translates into CASSGQGIYNEQFF.

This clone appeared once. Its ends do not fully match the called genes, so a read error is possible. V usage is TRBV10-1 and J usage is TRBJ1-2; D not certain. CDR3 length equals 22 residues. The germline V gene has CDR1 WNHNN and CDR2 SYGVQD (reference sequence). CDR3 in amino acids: CASTTSEGHLRLLSNYGGFLGF. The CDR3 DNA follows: TGCGCCAGCACCACCTCCGAGGGCCATCTCCGCTTACTATCTAACTATGGCGGCTTTCTAGGCTTC.

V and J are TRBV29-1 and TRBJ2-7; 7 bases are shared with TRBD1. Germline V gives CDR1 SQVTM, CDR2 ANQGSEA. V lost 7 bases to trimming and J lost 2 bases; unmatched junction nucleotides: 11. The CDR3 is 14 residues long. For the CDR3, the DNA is TGCAGCGGTGACTTTGGGACAGCCACCTACGAGCAGTACTTC. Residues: CSGDFGTATYEQYF.